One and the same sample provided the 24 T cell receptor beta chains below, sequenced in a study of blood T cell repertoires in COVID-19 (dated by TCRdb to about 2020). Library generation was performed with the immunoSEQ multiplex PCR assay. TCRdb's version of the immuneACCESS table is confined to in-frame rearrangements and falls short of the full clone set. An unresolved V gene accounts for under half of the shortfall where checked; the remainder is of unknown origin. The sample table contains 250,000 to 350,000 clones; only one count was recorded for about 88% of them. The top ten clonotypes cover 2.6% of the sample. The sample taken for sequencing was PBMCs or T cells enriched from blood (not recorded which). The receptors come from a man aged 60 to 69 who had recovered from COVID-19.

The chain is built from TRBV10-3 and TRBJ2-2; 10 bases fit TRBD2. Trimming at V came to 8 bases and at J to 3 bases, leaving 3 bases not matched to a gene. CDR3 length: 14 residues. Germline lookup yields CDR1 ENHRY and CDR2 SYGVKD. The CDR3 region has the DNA TGTGCCATCCACGGGACTAGCGACACCGGGGAGCTGTTTTTT. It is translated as CAIHGTSDTGELFF.

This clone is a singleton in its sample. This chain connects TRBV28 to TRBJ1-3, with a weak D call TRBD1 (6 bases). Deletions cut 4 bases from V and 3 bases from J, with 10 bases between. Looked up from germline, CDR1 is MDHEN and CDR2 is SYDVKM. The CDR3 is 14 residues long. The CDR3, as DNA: TGTGCCAGCAGTTCTGGGGGCCTTGGAAACACCATATATTTT. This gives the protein CASSSGGLGNTIYF.

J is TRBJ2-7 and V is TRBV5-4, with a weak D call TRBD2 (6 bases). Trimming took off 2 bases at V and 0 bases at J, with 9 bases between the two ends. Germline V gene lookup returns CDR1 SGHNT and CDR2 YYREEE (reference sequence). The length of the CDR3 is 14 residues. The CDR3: CASSFEGGSYEQYF. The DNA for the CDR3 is TGTGCCAGCAGCTTCGAGGGAGGCTCCTACGAGCAGTACTTC.

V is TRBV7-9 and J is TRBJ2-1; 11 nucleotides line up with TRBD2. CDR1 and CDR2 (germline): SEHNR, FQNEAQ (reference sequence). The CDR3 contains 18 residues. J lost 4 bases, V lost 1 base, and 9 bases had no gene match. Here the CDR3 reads CASSLEPSGRWAYNEQFF. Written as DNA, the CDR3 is TGTGCCAGCAGCTTAGAGCCTAGCGGGAGGTGGGCTTACAATGAGCAGTTCTTC.

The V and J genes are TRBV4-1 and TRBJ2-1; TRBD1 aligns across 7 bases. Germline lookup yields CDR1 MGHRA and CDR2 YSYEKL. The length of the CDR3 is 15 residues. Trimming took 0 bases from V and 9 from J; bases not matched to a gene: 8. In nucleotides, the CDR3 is TGCGCCAGCAGCCAAGAATACAGGGGATGGGGTGAGCAGTTCTTC. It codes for CASSQEYRGWGEQFF.

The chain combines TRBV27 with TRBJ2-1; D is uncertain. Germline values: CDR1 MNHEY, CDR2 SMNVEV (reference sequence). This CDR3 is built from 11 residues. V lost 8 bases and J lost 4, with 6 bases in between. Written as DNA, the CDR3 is TGTGCCAGCTCCCGGTACAATGAGCAGTTCTTC. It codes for CASSRYNEQFF.

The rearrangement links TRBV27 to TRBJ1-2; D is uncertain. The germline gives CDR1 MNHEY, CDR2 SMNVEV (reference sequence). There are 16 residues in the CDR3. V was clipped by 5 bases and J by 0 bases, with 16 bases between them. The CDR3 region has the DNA TGTGCCAGCAGTACTAGGGTAGATAACGCTAACTATGGCTACACCTTC. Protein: CASSTRVDNANYGYTF.

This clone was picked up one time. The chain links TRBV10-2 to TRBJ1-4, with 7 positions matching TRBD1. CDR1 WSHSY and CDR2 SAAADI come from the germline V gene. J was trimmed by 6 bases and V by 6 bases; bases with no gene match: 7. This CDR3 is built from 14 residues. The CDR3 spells CASRTGTVDEKLFF. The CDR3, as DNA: TGCGCCAGCAGAACCGGGACAGTGGATGAAAAACTGTTTTTT.

The CDR3 loop reads CASSVNSFPQKAEAFF. The CDR3 DNA reads TGTGCCAGCAGTGTAAACAGCTTCCCACAGAAAGCTGAAGCTTTCTTT. The V gene is TRBV6-1, the J gene TRBJ1-1, with D unresolved. Germline CDR1 is MNHNS and CDR2 is SASEGT. V was clipped by 4 bases and J by 6 bases, with 21 bases between them. This CDR3 is 16 amino acids long.

The CDR3 is CASKEREGSYNEQFF. For the CDR3, the DNA is TGTGCCAGCAAGGAGCGGGAGGGCTCCTACAATGAGCAGTTCTTC. V usage is TRBV25-1 and J usage is TRBJ2-1; 10 nucleotides align to TRBD2. V was clipped by 7 bases and J by 0 bases; unmatched bases: 3. The CDR3 is 15 amino acids. The germline V gene encodes CDR1 MGHDK and CDR2 SYGVNS.

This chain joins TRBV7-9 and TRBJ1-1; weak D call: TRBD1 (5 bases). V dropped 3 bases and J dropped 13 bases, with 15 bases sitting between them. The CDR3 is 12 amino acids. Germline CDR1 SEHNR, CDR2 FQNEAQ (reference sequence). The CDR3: CASSLWQGKDFF. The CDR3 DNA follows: TGTGCCAGCAGCTTGTGGCAGGGTAAGGATTTCTTT.

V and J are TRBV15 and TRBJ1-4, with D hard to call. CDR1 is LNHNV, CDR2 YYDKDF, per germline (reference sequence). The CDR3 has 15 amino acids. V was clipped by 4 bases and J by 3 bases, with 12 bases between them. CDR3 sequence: CATSTQVTSNEKLFF. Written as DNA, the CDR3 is TGTGCCACCAGCACCCAGGTCACGTCTAATGAAAAACTGTTTTTT.

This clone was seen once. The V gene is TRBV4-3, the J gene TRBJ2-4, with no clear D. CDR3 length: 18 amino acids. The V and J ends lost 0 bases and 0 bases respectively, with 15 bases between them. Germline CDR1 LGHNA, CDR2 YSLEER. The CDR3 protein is CASSQDVLAPLAKNIQYF. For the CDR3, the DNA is TGCGCCAGCAGCCAAGATGTTCTCGCGCCCCTAGCCAAAAACATTCAGTACTTC.

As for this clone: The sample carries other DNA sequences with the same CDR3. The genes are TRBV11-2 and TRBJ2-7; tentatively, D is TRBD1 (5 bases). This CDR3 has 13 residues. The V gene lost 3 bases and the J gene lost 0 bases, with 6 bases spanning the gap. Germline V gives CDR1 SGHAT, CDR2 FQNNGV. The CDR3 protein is CASSLGRSYEQYF. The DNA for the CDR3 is TGTGCCAGCAGCTTGGGGCGCTCCTACGAGCAGTACTTC.

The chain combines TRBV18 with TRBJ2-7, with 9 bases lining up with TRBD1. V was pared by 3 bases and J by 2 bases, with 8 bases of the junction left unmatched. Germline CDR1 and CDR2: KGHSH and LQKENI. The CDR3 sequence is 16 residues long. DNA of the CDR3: TGTGCCAGCTCACCTTTATCGGGACAGGGTACCTACGAGCAGTACTTC. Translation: CASSPLSGQGTYEQYF.

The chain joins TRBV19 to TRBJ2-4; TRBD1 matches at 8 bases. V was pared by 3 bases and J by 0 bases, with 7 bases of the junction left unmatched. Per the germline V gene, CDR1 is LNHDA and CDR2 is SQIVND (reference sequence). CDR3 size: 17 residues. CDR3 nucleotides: TGTGCCAGTAGTATCGCAGGGGGCGCAGGAGCCAAAAACATTCAGTACTTC. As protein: CASSIAGGAGAKNIQYF.

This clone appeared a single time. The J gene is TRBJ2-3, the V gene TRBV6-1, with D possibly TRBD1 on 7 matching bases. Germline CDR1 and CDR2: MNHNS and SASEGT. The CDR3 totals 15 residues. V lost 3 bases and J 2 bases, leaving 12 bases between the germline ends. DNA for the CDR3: TGTGCCAGCAGTGATCAGGGGGGAAACACAGATACGCAGTATTTT. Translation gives CASSDQGGNTDTQYF.

CDR3 amino acids: CASSKTGTGGFGNQPQHF. The DNA for the CDR3 is TGTGCCAGCAGTAAAACCGGGACAGGGGGCTTTGGCAATCAGCCCCAGCATTTT. V usage is TRBV28 and J usage is TRBJ1-5, with TRBD1 matching over 12 bases. The CDR3 is 18 amino acids. Trimming took 5 bases from V and 2 from J; bases not matched to a gene: 10. CDR1 and CDR2 from the germline V gene are MDHEN and SYDVKM.

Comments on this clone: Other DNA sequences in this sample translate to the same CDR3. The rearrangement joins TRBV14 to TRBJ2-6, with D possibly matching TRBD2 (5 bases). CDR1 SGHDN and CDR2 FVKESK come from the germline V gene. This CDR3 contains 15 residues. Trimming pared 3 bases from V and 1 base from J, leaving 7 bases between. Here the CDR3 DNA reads TGTGCCAGCAGCCAGGGAGCGTCTGGGGCCAACGTCCTGACTTTC. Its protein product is CASSQGASGANVLTF.

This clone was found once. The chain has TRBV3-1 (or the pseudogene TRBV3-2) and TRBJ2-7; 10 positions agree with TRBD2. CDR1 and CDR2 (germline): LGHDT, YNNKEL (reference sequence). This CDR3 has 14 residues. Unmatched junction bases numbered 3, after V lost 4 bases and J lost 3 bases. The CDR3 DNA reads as TGTGCCAGCAGCCCCAGACTAGCGGGCTACGAGCAGTACTTC. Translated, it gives CASSPRLAGYEQYF.

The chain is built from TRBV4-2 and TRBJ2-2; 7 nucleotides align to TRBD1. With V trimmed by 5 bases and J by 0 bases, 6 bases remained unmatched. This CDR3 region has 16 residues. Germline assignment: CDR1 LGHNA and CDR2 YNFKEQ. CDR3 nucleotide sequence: TGTGCCAGCAGCAAGAGGGGACAGACGAACACCGGGGAGCTGTTTTTT. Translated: CASSKRGQTNTGELFF.

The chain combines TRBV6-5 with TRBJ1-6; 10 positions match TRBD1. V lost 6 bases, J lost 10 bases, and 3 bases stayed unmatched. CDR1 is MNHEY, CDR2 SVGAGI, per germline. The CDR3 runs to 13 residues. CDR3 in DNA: TGTGCCAGCAGACCGGGACAGGGGTCACCCCTCCACTTT. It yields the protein CASRPGQGSPLHF.

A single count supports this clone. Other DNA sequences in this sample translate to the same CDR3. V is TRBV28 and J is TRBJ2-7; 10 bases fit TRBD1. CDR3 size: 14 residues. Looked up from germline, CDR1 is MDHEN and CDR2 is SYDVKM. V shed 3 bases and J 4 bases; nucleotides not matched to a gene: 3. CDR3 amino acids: CASSLRTGGYEQYF. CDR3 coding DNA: TGTGCCAGCAGTTTGCGGACAGGGGGATACGAGCAGTACTTC.

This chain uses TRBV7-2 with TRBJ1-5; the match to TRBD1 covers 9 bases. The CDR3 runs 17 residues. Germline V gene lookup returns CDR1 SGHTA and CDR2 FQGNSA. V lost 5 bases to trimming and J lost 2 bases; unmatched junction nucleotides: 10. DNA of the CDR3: TGTGCCAGCAGCACCCTCGGGACAGGGAGAGGCAATCAGCCCCAGCATTTT. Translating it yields CASSTLGTGRGNQPQHF.